This note documents a single TCR beta chain sequence. Molecules of cDNA were individually given unique molecular identifiers that were attached to them. Each CDR3 protein gets one entry after TCRdb re-called the 5' RACE reads with MiXCR. The profile shows some 57,000 distinct CDR3 sequences, around 12% of them singletons. The length of the CDR3 is 13 residues. Germline V gene lookup returns CDR1 SQVTM and CDR2 ANQGSEA. Unmatched junction bases numbered 6, after V lost 4 bases and J lost 8 bases. This entry comes from a study of early T cells in non-severe SARS-CoV-2 infection. The TCR was taken from an adult who was a healthcare worker with PCR-confirmed SARS-CoV-2 infection or an uninfected control (not recorded which). V usage is TRBV29-1 and J usage is TRBJ2-1; 9 bases map to TRBD2. Sample: whole blood. CDR3 sequence reads: CSVVLGLAYEQFF. The DNA of the CDR3 is TGCAGCGTTGTTTTGGGACTAGCCTATGAGCAGTTCTTC.